This T cell receptor (beta chain) was found in a study of shared T cell receptors in the human thymus. Per germline, CDR1 MGHRA and CDR2 YSYEKL. The CDR3 covers 17 residues. Trimming cost V 0 bases and J 6 bases; bases outside gene matches: 8. The data were produced by immunoSEQ multiplex PCR, yet TCRdb's version contains in-frame clones alone and is incomplete. The sample contains 700,000 or so clones, 80% to 90% of which appear only once. This sample also appeared in a second study, on human thymus T cells. As reported in that work: Finnish infants who were healthy and having corrective surgery for congenital heart defects made up the donors. Resected material from corrective heart surgery provided the thymus tissue analysed. Seemingly biased V and J gene usage marked thymic and blood repertoires. Unrelated people showed highly overlapping thymic repertoires, related research reported.

This sequence originates from a girl in the first two years of life with a congenital heart defect. The chain combines TRBV4-1 with TRBJ2-1; 10 bases agree with TRBD1. Input material: thymocytes. CDR3 bases: TGCGCCAGCAGCCAAGATCGTGGGACAGGGGTTTGCAATGAGCAGTTCTTC. It encodes CASSQDRGTGVCNEQFF.